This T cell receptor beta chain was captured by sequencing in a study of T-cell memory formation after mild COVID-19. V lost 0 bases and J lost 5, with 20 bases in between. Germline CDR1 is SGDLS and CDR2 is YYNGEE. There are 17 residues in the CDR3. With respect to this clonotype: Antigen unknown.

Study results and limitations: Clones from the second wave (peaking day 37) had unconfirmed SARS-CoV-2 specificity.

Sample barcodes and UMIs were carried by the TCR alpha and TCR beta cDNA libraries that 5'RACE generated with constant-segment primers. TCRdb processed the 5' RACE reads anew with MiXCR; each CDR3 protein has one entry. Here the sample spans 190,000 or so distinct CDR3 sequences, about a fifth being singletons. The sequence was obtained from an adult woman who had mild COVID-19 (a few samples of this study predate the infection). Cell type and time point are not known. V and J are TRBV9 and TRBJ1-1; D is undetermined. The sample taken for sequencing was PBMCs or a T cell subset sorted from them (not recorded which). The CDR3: CASSVARTAALGTEAFF. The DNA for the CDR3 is TGTGCCAGCAGCGTAGCTCGAACAGCAGCCCTGGGGACTGAAGCTTTCTTT.